Below are 30 T cell receptor beta chains sequenced from a single sample in a study of Ad26.COV2.S vaccination and SARS-CoV-2 variants. Regarding treatment: some 20 received Ad26.COV2.S at low or high dose, single or two shots; about 5 received placebo; per-sample allocation not given. The study sampled participants on day 63 after the first vaccine or placebo injection. Assay used: immunoSEQ multiplex PCR; TCRdb lists only in-frame clones, some missing. The table records more than 400,000 clones, approximately 92% of them present only once. Sequencing used peripheral blood, obtained in a trial of Ad26.COV2.S vaccine versus placebo. These receptors all come from a person aged 18 to 59 who received the Ad26.COV2.S COVID-19 vaccine or a placebo.

The chain is built from TRBV7-2 and TRBJ1-3, with unresolved D. CDR1 and CDR2 from the germline V gene are SGHTA and FQGNSA. The CDR3 has 14 amino acids. The V and J ends lost 1 base and 8 bases respectively, with 12 bases between them. This chain's CDR3 is CASSLGVLSDTIYF. CDR3 in DNA: TGTGCCAGCAGCTTAGGGGTATTATCGGACACCATATATTTT. Together with reference TRBV7-2 and TRBJ1-3, the CDR3 gives the full variable domain: GAGVSQSPSNKVTEKGKDVELRCDPISGHTALYWYRQSLGQGLEFLIYFQGNSAPDKSGLPSDRFSAERTGGSVSTLTIQRTQQEDSAVYLCASSLGVLSDTIYFGEGSWLTVV.

The J gene is TRBJ1-1, the V gene TRBV4-3; D call uncertain. This CDR3 is 13 amino acids long. V lost 0 bases, J lost 3 bases, and 5 bases lay in between. CDR1 is LGHNA and CDR2 is YSLEER in the germline V gene. CDR3 in amino acids: CASSQDADTEAFF. For the CDR3, the DNA is TGCGCCAGCAGCCAAGATGCGGACACTGAAGCTTTCTTT.

The CDR3 coding sequence is TGTGCCAGCAGCTTGGGGTTCATGGCAGGATCTTACGAGCAGTACTTC. It codes for CASSLGFMAGSYEQYF. The V gene is TRBV5-4, the J gene TRBJ2-7; D ambiguous. CDR3 length equals 16 residues. Looked up from germline, CDR1 is SGHNT and CDR2 is YYREEE (reference sequence). V dropped 0 bases and J dropped 4 bases, with 17 bases sitting between them.

The J gene is TRBJ1-1, the V gene TRBV2; D is ambiguous. In germline, CDR1 is SNHLY, CDR2 FYNNEI. The CDR3 covers 14 residues. The ends were cut back, 1 base at V and 1 base at J, with 7 bases in the middle. The CDR3 sequence is CASSEVQQNTEAFF. CDR3 DNA sequence: TGTGCCAGCAGTGAAGTACAGCAGAACACTGAAGCTTTCTTT. Based on the CDR3 plus reference TRBV2 and TRBJ1-1, the full variable domain is EPEVTQTPSHQVTQMGQEVILRCVPISNHLYFYWYRQILGQKVEFLVSFYNNEISEKSEIFDDQFSVERPDGSNFTLKIRSTKLEDSAMYFCASSEVQQNTEAFFGQGTRLTVV.

Concerning this clone: Other DNA sequences within the sample encode an identical CDR3. This chain links TRBV18 with TRBJ1-2, with 9 bases aligning to TRBD1. V was pared by 6 bases and J by 8 bases, with 7 bases of the junction left unmatched. Germline-derived CDR1 and CDR2 are KGHSH and LQKENI. There are 13 residues in the CDR3. In DNA, the CDR3 is TGTGCCAGCTCCCCGGACAGGGGATACGGCTACACCTTC. This encodes CASSPDRGYGYTF.

The rearrangement uses TRBV14 and TRBJ2-6; D is ambiguous. Germline V lookup: CDR1 SGHDN, CDR2 FVKESK. This CDR3 spans 16 amino acids. The germline V and J ends were trimmed by 4 bases and 4 bases, with 14 bases remaining between them. CDR3 sequence reads: CASSLRTVSGANVLTF. The CDR3 coding sequence is TGTGCCAGCAGCCTCCGGACGGTCTCCGGGGCCAACGTCCTGACTTTC.

The gene calls are TRBV6-5 and TRBJ2-1; either TRBD1 or TRBD2 may fit D (5 bases each). Germline CDR1 MNHEY, CDR2 SVGAGI. CDR3 length equals 12 residues. V lost 0 bases, J lost 8 bases, and 5 bases lay in between. The CDR3 here is CASSYSGDEQFF. The CDR3, as DNA: TGTGCCAGCAGTTACTCGGGGGATGAGCAGTTCTTC.

The gene calls are TRBV7-8 and TRBJ1-1; the D is unclear. Between the trimmed V and J ends, which lost 2 bases and 3 bases, there was a span of 7 bases. The CDR3 is 13 residues long. The germline V gene has CDR1 SGHVS and CDR2 FQNEAQ. CDR3 protein: CASSLQRYTEAFF. The CDR3 nucleotides are TGTGCCAGCAGCTTACAACGATACACTGAAGCTTTCTTT.

V gene TRBV13 combines with J gene TRBJ1-1; no clear D gene. Germline V gene lookup returns CDR1 PRHDT and CDR2 FYEKMQ (reference sequence). This CDR3 has 11 residues. The V end lost 3 bases, the J end lost 7 bases, and 6 bases lay between the germline ends. The DNA for the CDR3 is TGTGCCAGCAGCTTCGCGGGTGAAGCTTTCTTT. This sequence encodes CASSFAGEAFF.

This chain links TRBV4-3 with TRBJ2-7, with TRBD1 identical over 9 bases. The J segment lost 5 bases and the V segment lost 0 bases, leaving 5 bases of the junction unmatched. This CDR3 contains 15 residues. CDR1 and CDR2 (germline): LGHNA, YSLEER. CDR3 sequence (DNA): TGCGCCAGCAGCCAAGATCAACAGGGGGCGGACGAGCAGTACTTC. It codes for CASSQDQQGADEQYF.

As for this clone: Other DNA sequences in the sample encode the same CDR3. This chain joins TRBV5-1 and TRBJ1-4; maybe TRBD1 (6 bases). CDR3 length equals 16 residues. V was trimmed by 1 base and J by 8 bases, leaving 18 bases between them. In germline, CDR1 is SGHRS, CDR2 YFSETQ. CDR3 in amino acids: CASSLWSLATGEKLFF. DNA for the CDR3: TGCGCCAGCAGCTTGTGGAGCCTGGCAACAGGGGAAAAACTGTTTTTT.

The chain joins TRBV30 to TRBJ2-7; D gene ambiguous. The CDR3 length is 11 residues. Trimming removed 3 bases at V and 0 bases at J, with 3 bases between. The V gene's germline CDR1 is GTSNPN and CDR2 SVGIG (reference sequence). The CDR3 DNA is TGTGCCTGGAGCTTCTCCTACGAGCAGTACTTC. Its protein is CAWSFSYEQYF.

A few counts support this clone. This rearrangement joins TRBV5-4 to TRBJ2-3; TRBD1 aligns across 7 bases. Germline V lookup: CDR1 SGHNT, CDR2 YYREEE (reference sequence). The CDR3 has 16 residues. V gave up 4 bases and J gave up 4 bases; unmatched junction bases: 12. The CDR3 loop is CASSLDLGQGADTQYF. CDR3 sequence (DNA): TGTGCCAGCAGCCTGGATCTCGGGCAGGGGGCAGATACGCAGTATTTT.

This rearrangement joins TRBV9 to TRBJ2-2, with a possible D match to TRBD2 (6 bases). This CDR3 is 15 amino acids long. V was clipped by 2 bases and J by 0 bases, with 8 bases between them. The V gene's germline CDR1 is SGDLS and CDR2 YYNGEE. This chain's CDR3 is CASSVGSSNTGELFF. CDR3 sequence (DNA): TGTGCCAGCAGCGTCGGGAGTTCGAACACCGGGGAGCTGTTTTTT.

This chain links TRBV7-8 with TRBJ1-1, with 7 bases matching TRBD1. The CDR3 runs to 15 residues. The V and J ends lost 3 bases and 0 bases, in that order; junction bases with no gene match: 4. CDR1 SGHVS and CDR2 FQNEAQ come from the germline V gene. CDR3 DNA: TGTGCCAGCAGCTTTACAGGGGCCTTGAACACTGAAGCTTTCTTT. This encodes CASSFTGALNTEAFF.

In regard to this clone: This CDR3 is also generated by other DNA sequences in the sample. The V gene is TRBV20-1, the J gene TRBJ2-3; D is unclear. Germline lookup yields CDR1 DFQATT and CDR2 SNEGSKA (reference sequence). Trimming took 6 bases from V and 2 from J, leaving 6 bases between them. This CDR3 contains 11 residues. The CDR3 DNA sequence: TGCAGTGCGGAATACACAGATACGCAGTATTTT. It is translated as CSAEYTDTQYF.

The CDR3 is CASSQDRGRGNEQYF. The CDR3 bases are TGCGCCAGCAGCCAAGACAGGGGGCGCGGTAACGAGCAGTACTTC. V and J are TRBV4-3 and TRBJ2-7; 8 positions agree with TRBD1. There are 15 residues in the CDR3. Germline lookup yields CDR1 LGHNA and CDR2 YSLEER. V shed 0 bases and J 5 bases; nucleotides not matched to a gene: 6.

The chain recombines TRBV6-5 with TRBJ1-6, with 9 positions matching TRBD1. This CDR3 is built from 14 residues. With V trimmed by 6 bases and J by 15 bases, 12 bases remained unmatched. Per the germline V gene, CDR1 is MNHEY and CDR2 is SVGAGI. The CDR3 DNA sequence: TGTGCCAGCAGGAGGGGACAGGGACTCGGAAGCCTCCACTTT. Translating it yields CASRRGQGLGSLHF.

The gene calls are TRBV5-1 and TRBJ2-1, with 8 bases that match TRBD2. V trimming: 1 base; J trimming: 4 bases; junction bases outside the gene matches: 7. The CDR3 spans 16 residues. In germline, CDR1 is SGHRS, CDR2 YFSETQ. CDR3 residues: CASSLQRGPLYNEQFF. The CDR3 region has the DNA TGCGCCAGCAGCTTGCAGCGGGGGCCCTTATACAATGAGCAGTTCTTC.

The chain uses TRBV3-1 (or the pseudogene TRBV3-2) and TRBJ2-1; 11 bases are a match to TRBD1. J was trimmed by 3 bases and V by 1 base; bases with no gene match: 5. Germline-derived CDR1 and CDR2 are LGHDT and YNNKEL (reference sequence). The CDR3 spans 17 residues. CDR3 residues: CASSQGRDRGIYNEQFF. In DNA form, the CDR3 reads TGTGCCAGCAGCCAAGGAAGGGACAGGGGGATCTACAATGAGCAGTTCTTC.

The chain has TRBV10-2 and TRBJ1-1; perhaps TRBD1 as D (6 bases). Germline CDR1 and CDR2: WSHSY and SAAADI. V was shortened by 2 bases and J by 7 bases, with 11 bases between the two germline ends. The CDR3 covers 13 residues. The CDR3: CASSEDRTLEAFF. DNA for the CDR3: TGCGCCAGCAGTGAGGACAGGACACTTGAAGCTTTCTTT.

The rearrangement joins TRBV19 to TRBJ2-3; the match to TRBD1 covers 10 bases. Germline assignment: CDR1 LNHDA and CDR2 SQIVND (reference sequence). This CDR3 spans 17 amino acids. J was trimmed by 3 bases and V by 4 bases; bases with no gene match: 10. CDR3 DNA: TGTGCCAGTAGTACCCGACTAAGGACAGGGGGTACAGATACGCAGTATTTT. Translated, it gives CASSTRLRTGGTDTQYF.

The J gene is TRBJ1-3, the V gene TRBV28; D remains ambiguous. The V gene lost 1 base and the J gene lost 0 bases, with 4 bases spanning the gap. The CDR3 spans 14 residues. The germline V gene encodes CDR1 MDHEN and CDR2 SYDVKM. CDR3 residues: CASSLSVSGNTIYF. DNA of the CDR3: TGTGCCAGCAGTTTATCGGTCTCTGGAAACACCATATATTTT.

This sequence joins TRBV19 and TRBJ2-7; the match to TRBD2 covers 14 bases. CDR1 and CDR2 from the germline V gene are LNHDA and SQIVND (reference sequence). The J segment lost 8 bases and the V segment lost 5 bases, leaving 8 bases of the junction unmatched. The CDR3 is 15 amino acids. This CDR3 reads CASSAQTSGGAQQYF. The CDR3 bases are TGTGCCAGTAGTGCGCAGACTAGCGGGGGGGCCCAGCAGTACTTC.

The chain is built from TRBV27 and TRBJ2-1; 8 bases map to TRBD1. The CDR3 has 15 amino acids. V trimming: 2 bases; J trimming: 7 bases; junction bases outside the gene matches: 7. Germline CDR1 reads MNHEY; CDR2 reads SMNVEV (reference sequence). The CDR3 sequence is CASSLNRDRLNEQFF. The CDR3 DNA reads TGTGCCAGCAGTTTAAATAGGGACAGGTTAAATGAGCAGTTCTTC.

The rearrangement uses TRBV19 and TRBJ1-2, with D uncertain. V was clipped by 3 bases and J by 6 bases, with 17 bases between them. The CDR3 contains 15 residues. Per germline, CDR1 LNHDA and CDR2 SQIVND (reference sequence). CDR3 sequence: CASSIRGQAVNGYTF. CDR3 in DNA: TGTGCCAGTAGTATTAGAGGCCAGGCCGTTAATGGCTACACCTTC.

The chain combines TRBV6-4 with TRBJ2-7; no firm D call. This CDR3 has 15 amino acids. Germline CDR1 and CDR2: MRHNA and SNTAGT. V lost 6 bases, J lost 6 bases, and 21 bases lay in between. The CDR3 sequence: CASSPSSGLISEQYF. In DNA, the CDR3 is TGTGCCAGCAGCCCCTCGTCGGGCCTGATTTCCGAGCAGTACTTC.

The V and J genes are TRBV4-1 and TRBJ2-1; D is perhaps TRBD2 (6 bases). The V gene's germline CDR1 is MGHRA and CDR2 YSYEKL. There are 15 residues in the CDR3. Trimming took off 5 bases at V and 0 bases at J, with 11 bases between the two ends. The CDR3 protein is CASSWIGSSYNEQFF. As DNA, the CDR3 is TGCGCCAGCAGCTGGATCGGGAGCTCCTACAATGAGCAGTTCTTC.

The genes are TRBV30 and TRBJ2-7; 11 bases line up with TRBD1. V shed 7 bases, J shed 2 bases, and the junction held 4 bases outside the gene matches. The CDR3 is 13 residues long. The germline CDR1 and CDR2 sequences are GTSNPN and SVGIG (reference sequence). DNA for the CDR3: TGTGCCTCCCGGACAGGGGGCACCTACGAGCAGTACTTC. Protein product: CASRTGGTYEQYF.

The chain has TRBV19 and TRBJ2-2; 8 bases match TRBD1. The CDR3 totals 16 residues. Per the germline V gene, CDR1 is LNHDA and CDR2 is SQIVND (reference sequence). Trimming at V came to 2 bases and at J to 2 bases, leaving 4 bases not matched to a gene. Here the CDR3 reads CASSISGTGNTGELFF. CDR3 in DNA: TGTGCCAGTAGTATATCGGGGACAGGAAACACCGGGGAGCTGTTTTTT.